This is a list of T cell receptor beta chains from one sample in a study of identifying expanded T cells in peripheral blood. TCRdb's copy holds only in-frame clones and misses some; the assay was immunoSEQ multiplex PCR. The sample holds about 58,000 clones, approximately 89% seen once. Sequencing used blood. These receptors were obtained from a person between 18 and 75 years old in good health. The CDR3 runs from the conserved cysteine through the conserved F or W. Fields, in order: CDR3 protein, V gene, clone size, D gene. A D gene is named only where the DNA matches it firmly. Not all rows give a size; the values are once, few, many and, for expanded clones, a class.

CDR3aa: CASRMRGELSYEQYF; v_gene: TRBV11-2; abundance: -; d_gene: -
CDR3aa: CASSQSTGLYEQYF; v_gene: TRBV23-1; abundance: -; d_gene: -
CDR3aa: CASSSPTRHGYTF; v_gene: TRBV28; abundance: once; d_gene: -
CDR3aa: CASSLGTAHTGELFF; v_gene: TRBV5-1; abundance: -; d_gene: -
CDR3aa: CASRPSGGALHEQYF; v_gene: TRBV5-1; abundance: -; d_gene: TRBD2
CDR3aa: CASREQGGLYGYTF; v_gene: TRBV9; abundance: -; d_gene: -
CDR3aa: CASSQPDRGLGGELFF; v_gene: TRBV4-1; abundance: -; d_gene: TRBD1
CDR3aa: CASSRGLAGNDIWNEQFF; v_gene: TRBV7-2; abundance: -; d_gene: TRBD2
CDR3aa: CASRADRGANYGYTF; v_gene: TRBV28; abundance: -; d_gene: TRBD1
CDR3aa: CASSLSGTGGNGYTF; v_gene: TRBV7-2; abundance: -; d_gene: TRBD1
CDR3aa: CASSLGQGLEAFF; v_gene: TRBV28; abundance: -; d_gene: TRBD1
CDR3aa: CASSGGRGQGDQPQHF; v_gene: TRBV25-1; abundance: -; d_gene: TRBD1
CDR3aa: CASSLVPLGLTNTGELFF; v_gene: TRBV11-2; abundance: -; d_gene: -
CDR3aa: CASSERYNEQFF; v_gene: TRBV10-2; abundance: -; d_gene: -
CDR3aa: CASKPQTGEETQYF; v_gene: TRBV5-1; abundance: -; d_gene: TRBD1
CDR3aa: CASSFTLLGDEQFF; v_gene: TRBV7-9; abundance: once; d_gene: -
CDR3aa: CASSPDRDQPQHF; v_gene: TRBV18; abundance: -; d_gene: TRBD1
CDR3aa: CASSPGQGGYGYTF; v_gene: TRBV19; abundance: few; d_gene: TRBD1
CDR3aa: CSVGQGAVGNTIYF; v_gene: TRBV29-1; abundance: -; d_gene: TRBD1
CDR3aa: CSAISYETQYF; v_gene: TRBV20-1; abundance: -; d_gene: -
CDR3aa: CASSNWRLSDQPQHF; v_gene: TRBV19; abundance: -; d_gene: -
CDR3aa: CASSEGETQYF; v_gene: TRBV25-1; abundance: -; d_gene: -
CDR3aa: CASSSRGWEIDNEQFF; v_gene: TRBV7-6; abundance: -; d_gene: -
CDR3aa: CASSSIPGQSYEQYF; v_gene: TRBV5-5; abundance: -; d_gene: TRBD1
CDR3aa: CASSPGGQGANHAFF; v_gene: TRBV18; abundance: -; d_gene: TRBD1
CDR3aa: CASSLARAGLGNTEAFF; v_gene: TRBV5-4; abundance: once; d_gene: -
CDR3aa: CASSHPGQGTYEQYF; v_gene: TRBV4-1; abundance: -; d_gene: TRBD1
CDR3aa: CASRTGTSGGETQYF; v_gene: TRBV7-8; abundance: -; d_gene: TRBD2
CDR3aa: CASNFAGTGYGYTF; v_gene: TRBV27; abundance: -; d_gene: TRBD1
CDR3aa: CASSFGTGPGANVLTF; v_gene: TRBV28; abundance: -; d_gene: TRBD1
CDR3aa: CSVVGTLGTDTQYF; v_gene: TRBV29-1; abundance: -; d_gene: -
CDR3aa: CASSQGVNTDTQYF; v_gene: TRBV7-4; abundance: -; d_gene: TRBD1
CDR3aa: CASSRGTTNEQFF; v_gene: TRBV9; abundance: -; d_gene: TRBD2
CDR3aa: CSVWGANTQYF; v_gene: TRBV20-1; abundance: -; d_gene: -
CDR3aa: CATSVIGEQYF; v_gene: TRBV6-1; abundance: -; d_gene: -
CDR3aa: CASSFSVRGLSGYTF; v_gene: TRBV27; abundance: -; d_gene: TRBD1
CDR3aa: CASSTPGLQETQYF; v_gene: TRBV19; abundance: -; d_gene: -
CDR3aa: CASSVAQADTGELFF; v_gene: TRBV9; abundance: -; d_gene: -
CDR3aa: CAWSRGNEAFF; v_gene: TRBV30; abundance: -; d_gene: -
CDR3aa: CASSMRRGTREAFF; v_gene: TRBV19; abundance: -; d_gene: -
CDR3aa: CASSTDVDTEAFF; v_gene: TRBV27; abundance: -; d_gene: -
CDR3aa: CASSLVESASILFF; v_gene: TRBV7-2; abundance: -; d_gene: -
CDR3aa: CASSRGGGRHSGNTIYF; v_gene: TRBV7-2; abundance: -; d_gene: -
CDR3aa: CASSSPATGNYGYTF; v_gene: TRBV28; abundance: once; d_gene: TRBD1
CDR3aa: CASSVEPQGAGNEQFF; v_gene: TRBV9; abundance: -; d_gene: TRBD1
CDR3aa: CASRSDGNSHIQYF; v_gene: TRBV6-6; abundance: -; d_gene: -